This paragraph covers one T cell receptor (beta chain) sequence. This sample is drawn from a study of blood T cell repertoires in COVID-19. Overall study: Samples taken during acute and convalescent COVID-19 were collected in the United States, Italy and Spain. Sample material is recorded as cDNA or gDNA derived from T cells, B-cell-depleted T cells, or PBMCs.

The authors' processing: Amplified reference gene primers provided the basis for estimating nucleated cell counts. This table comes from immunoSEQ multiplex PCR, and its TCRdb copy is limited to in-frame clones, with some not included. V, J and clone size are those of that table, while D and trimming were read from the DNA. In the table there are about 81,000 clones, approximately 91% of which are singletons. V was clipped by 9 bases and J by 3 bases; unmatched bases: 14. The CDR3 is 15 amino acids. Germline-derived CDR1 and CDR2 are ENHRY and SYGVKD. V is TRBV10-3 and J is TRBJ2-7; TRBD2 matches at 7 bases. The TCR sequence derives from a man aged 65 to 85 with active or convalescent COVID-19. Sequenced material: peripheral blood. In nucleotides, the CDR3 is TGTGCCATTGGAGCCGGGACTAATCCCATCTACGAGCAGTACTTC. Translated: CAIGAGTNPIYEQYF.